Shown below are 9 T cell receptor beta chains from a single sample sequenced in a study of cytomegalovirus exposure and HLA in healthy donors. Primers included in the PCR were 60 Vbeta and 13 Jbeta primers. TCRdb's copy holds only in-frame clones and misses some; the assay was immunoSEQ multiplex PCR. The sample records some 180,000 clones, roughly 74% being singletons. Input material: PBMCs. The receptors shown here come from a woman in her 30s in good health and CMV-seronegative.

This chain joins TRBV7-6 and TRBJ2-7; possibly TRBD2 for D (6 bases). Germline values: CDR1 SGHVS, CDR2 FNYEAQ. Trimming left V 1 base short and J 4 bases short, with 17 bases between. This CDR3 is 16 amino acids long. The CDR3 nucleotides are TGTGCCAGCAGCTTAGGCTTGGGTGCTGGGACTTACGAGCAGTACTTC. It specifies CASSLGLGAGTYEQYF.

This chain joins TRBV18 and TRBJ2-7; the match to TRBD2 covers 8 bases. This CDR3 has 15 residues. J was trimmed by 4 bases and V by 1 base; bases with no gene match: 6. Looked up from germline, CDR1 is KGHSH and CDR2 is LQKENI. The CDR3 loop reads CASSPRTSWRYEQYF. CDR3 coding DNA: TGTGCCAGCTCACCACGGACTAGCTGGCGGTACGAGCAGTACTTC. Variable domain in full (rest from reference TRBV18 and TRBJ2-7): NAGVMQNPRHLVRRRGQEARLRCSPMKGHSHVYWYRQLPEEGLKFMVYLQKENIIDESGMPKERFSAEFPKEGPSILRIQQVVRGDSAAYFCASSPRTSWRYEQYFGPGTRLTVT.

J is TRBJ1-2 and V is TRBV7-3; 10 nucleotides line up with TRBD1. The junction had 13 bases not matched to a gene; V was cut back by 4 bases and J by 11 bases. The CDR3 extends over 15 amino acids. Germline loops: CDR1 SGHTA, CDR2 FQGTGA. CDR3 sequence: CASSSNPDRGKRYTF. CDR3 DNA: TGTGCCAGCAGCTCCAATCCGGACAGGGGGAAGCGTTACACCTTC.

This clone came up a few times. This chain connects TRBV5-6 to TRBJ2-7, with 8 positions matching TRBD2. Germline-derived CDR1 and CDR2 are SGHDT and YYEEEE. CDR3 length: 14 residues. The V and J ends lost 0 bases and 2 bases, in that order; junction bases with no gene match: 1. As DNA, the CDR3 is TGTGCCAGCAGCTTGGACGGGGGGGCCTACGAGCAGTACTTC. Protein: CASSLDGGAYEQYF.

The sample holds a few counts of this clone. This rearrangement joins TRBV18 to TRBJ2-7; D is possibly TRBD1 (6 bases). The germline V gene encodes CDR1 KGHSH and CDR2 LQKENI. CDR3 length: 13 residues. Trimming took 2 bases from V and 6 from J, leaving 11 bases between them. The DNA for the CDR3 is TGTGCCAGCTCACCAGTGGGGGCATTCGAGCAGTACTTC. Its translation: CASSPVGAFEQYF.

CDR3 residues: CASTNHPGDINEKLFF. The DNA for the CDR3 is TGTGCCAGCACCAATCATCCAGGGGATATTAATGAAAAACTGTTTTTT. The chain uses TRBV7-9 and TRBJ1-4, with a possible D match to TRBD1 (6 bases). Germline assignment: CDR1 SEHNR and CDR2 FQNEAQ (reference sequence). The CDR3 totals 16 residues. Trimming took 7 bases from V and 4 from J, leaving 19 bases between them. Using reference TRBV7-9 and TRBJ1-4 for the parts outside the CDR3, the full variable domain is DTGVSQNPRHKITKRGQNVTFRCDPISEHNRLYWYRQTLGQGPEFLTYFQNEAQLEKSRLLSDRFSAERPKGSFSTLEIQRTEQGDSAMYLCASTNHPGDINEKLFFGSGTQLSVL.

This chain links TRBV15 with TRBJ1-4; no firm D call. The V end was cut by 3 bases, the J end by 7 bases, with 9 bases between. The V gene's germline CDR1 is LNHNV and CDR2 YYDKDF (reference sequence). The CDR3 is made up of 13 amino acids. DNA of the CDR3: TGTGCCACCAGCAGTATGGAGATTGAAAAACTGTTTTTT. Translated, it gives CATSSMEIEKLFF.

V usage is TRBV11-3 and J usage is TRBJ2-1; D gene ambiguous. The germline gives CDR1 SGHNT, CDR2 YENEEA. Trimming removed 0 bases at V and 4 bases at J, with 4 bases between. The CDR3 consists of 13 residues. The CDR3: CASSLESYNEQFF. CDR3 sequence (DNA): TGTGCCAGCAGCTTAGAATCATACAATGAGCAGTTCTTC.

This clone appeared a few times. The CDR3 is CASSLDVWGAPRSPLHF. Written as DNA, the CDR3 is TGTGCCAGCTCACTCGATGTCTGGGGCGCCCCACGCTCACCCCTCCACTTT. This rearrangement joins TRBV18 to TRBJ1-6; D is possibly TRBD1 (5 bases). CDR3 length equals 17 residues. Germline assignment: CDR1 KGHSH and CDR2 LQKENI. The V gene lost 4 bases and the J gene lost 10 bases, with 23 bases spanning the gap.